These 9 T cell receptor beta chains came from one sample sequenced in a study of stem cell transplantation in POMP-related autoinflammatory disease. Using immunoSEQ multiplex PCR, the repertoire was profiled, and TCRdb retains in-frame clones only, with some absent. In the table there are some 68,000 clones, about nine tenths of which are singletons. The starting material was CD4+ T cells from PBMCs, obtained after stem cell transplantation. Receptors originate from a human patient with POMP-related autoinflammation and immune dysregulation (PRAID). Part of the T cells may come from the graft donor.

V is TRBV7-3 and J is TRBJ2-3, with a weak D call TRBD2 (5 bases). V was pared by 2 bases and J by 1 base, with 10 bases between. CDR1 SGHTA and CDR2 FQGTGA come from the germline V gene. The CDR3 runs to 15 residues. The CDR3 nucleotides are TGTGCCAGCAGCTTAGGGGAGACTCGCACAGATACGCAGTATTTT. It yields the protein CASSLGETRTDTQYF.

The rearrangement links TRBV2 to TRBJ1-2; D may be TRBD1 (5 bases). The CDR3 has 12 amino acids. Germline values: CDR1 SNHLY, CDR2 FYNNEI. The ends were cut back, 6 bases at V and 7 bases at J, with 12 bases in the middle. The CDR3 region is CASRGTGFGYTF. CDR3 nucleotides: TGTGCCAGCAGGGGCACAGGCTTTGGCTACACCTTC.

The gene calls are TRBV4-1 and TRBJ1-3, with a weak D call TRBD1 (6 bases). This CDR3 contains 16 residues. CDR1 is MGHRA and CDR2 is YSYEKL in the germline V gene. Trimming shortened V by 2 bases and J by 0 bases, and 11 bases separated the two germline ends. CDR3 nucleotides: TGCGCCAGCAGCCAACAGGGGCTAAGCTCTGGAAACACCATATATTTT. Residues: CASSQQGLSSGNTIYF.

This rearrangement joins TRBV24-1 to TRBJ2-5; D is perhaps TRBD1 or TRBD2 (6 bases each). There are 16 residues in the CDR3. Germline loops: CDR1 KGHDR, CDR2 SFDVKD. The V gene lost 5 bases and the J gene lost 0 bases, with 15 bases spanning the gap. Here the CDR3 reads CATSGGAGTYQETQYF. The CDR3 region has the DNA TGTGCCACCAGTGGGGGGGCCGGGACATACCAAGAGACCCAGTACTTC.

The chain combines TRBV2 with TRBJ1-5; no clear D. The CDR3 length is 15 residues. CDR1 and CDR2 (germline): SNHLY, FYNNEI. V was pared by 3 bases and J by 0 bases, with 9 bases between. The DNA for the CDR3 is TGTGCCAGCAGTGATAACGTAAATAGCAATCAGCCCCAGCATTTT. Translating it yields CASSDNVNSNQPQHF.

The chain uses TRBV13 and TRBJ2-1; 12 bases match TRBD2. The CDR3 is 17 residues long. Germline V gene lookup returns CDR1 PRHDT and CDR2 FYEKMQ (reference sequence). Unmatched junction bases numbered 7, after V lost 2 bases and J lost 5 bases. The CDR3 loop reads CASSLTATSGGNNEQFF. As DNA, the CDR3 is TGTGCCAGCAGCTTAACCGCGACTAGCGGGGGAAACAATGAGCAGTTCTTC. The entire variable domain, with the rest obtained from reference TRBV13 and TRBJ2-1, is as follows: AAGVIQSPRHLIKEKRETATLKCYPIPRHDTVYWYQQGPGQDPQFLISFYEKMQSDKGSIPDRFSAQQFSDYHSELNMSSLELGDSALYFCASSLTATSGGNNEQFFGPGTRLTVL.

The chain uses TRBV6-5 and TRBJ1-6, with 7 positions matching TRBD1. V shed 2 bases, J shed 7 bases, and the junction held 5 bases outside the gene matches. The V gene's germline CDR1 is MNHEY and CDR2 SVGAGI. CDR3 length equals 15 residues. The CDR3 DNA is TGTGCCAGCAGTTACAGACAGGGTGGGAATTCACCCCTCCACTTT. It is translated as CASSYRQGGNSPLHF.

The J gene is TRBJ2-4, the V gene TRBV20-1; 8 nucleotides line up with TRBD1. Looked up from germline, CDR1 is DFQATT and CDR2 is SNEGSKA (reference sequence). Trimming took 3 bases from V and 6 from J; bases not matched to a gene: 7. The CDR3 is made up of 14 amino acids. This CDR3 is CSASEGRGRNIQYF. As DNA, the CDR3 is TGCAGTGCTAGTGAGGGCAGGGGGCGAAACATTCAGTACTTC.

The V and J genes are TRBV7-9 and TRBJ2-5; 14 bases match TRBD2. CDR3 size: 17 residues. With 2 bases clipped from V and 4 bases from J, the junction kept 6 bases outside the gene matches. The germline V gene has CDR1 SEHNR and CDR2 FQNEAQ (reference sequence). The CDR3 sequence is CASSLPGLAGAGETQYF. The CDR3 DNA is TGTGCCAGCAGCTTACCGGGACTAGCGGGAGCGGGAGAGACCCAGTACTTC.